What follows describes a single T cell receptor (beta chain). In its sample, this clonotype was seen many times. The antigen this receptor binds is unknown. At one of its ends the junction is not consistent with the germline gene, which may arise from a read error. The data were taken from a study of human T cells and chemical hapten exposure listed by TCRdb under 2021. Study-wide context: Libraries were combined into a pool for sequencing, and differences in TCR yield between samples came mainly from small differences in library volumes within the pool. Both TCR alpha and TCR beta chains were sequenced from each blood RNA sample. In alopecia patients, the study followed how the peripheral blood TCR repertoire changed in vivo over primary and secondary sensitization to diphenylcyclopropenone (DPC), a hapten.

What this sample's time point label stands for: healthy volunteer bleed at 6 weeks. Total RNA was extracted from unfractionated whole blood that had been collected in Tempus Blood RNA tubes. A few healthy volunteers acted as controls for TCR sequencing and had blood drawn at day 0, 2 weeks and 6 weeks. Study-wide conclusions, independent of this receptor: After repeated subsampling, changes were observed in the strength of the expansion versus patch-test correlation and in the threshold at which the correlation became significant. DPC sensitization did not change the number of TCRs with a frequency above 1 in 1000, and there was no evidence of changes in global repertoire structure.

The germline V gene encodes CDR1 MRHNA and CDR2 SNTAGT. From the cysteine up to the phenylalanine, the CDR3 has a length of 10 residues. Only the CDR3 DNA stays, 30 bases, in frame from base 1. The method was RACE. Sequencing was carried out with a NextSeq 500. Library preparation attached unique molecular identifiers to individual cDNA molecules for quantitative, reproducible TCR counting. Regarding the original processing steps: A median of around 96,000 TCRs per sample was observed, with a range of about 20,000 to 750,000. V, J and CDR3 annotation of the TCR reads was performed with the Decombinator software suite. Every sample was subsampled to the same number of TCRs (28,000) for the PS versus PT1 abundance plots. Expanded TCRs were defined as absent before sensitization and observed at least eight times at the 2-week time point. The public reads were quality trimmed at Q25 with fastp and then assembled into clones with MiXCR by TCRdb, keeping productive beta chains. Identical CDR3 protein sequences are pooled into one entry, listed with their most common genes and DNA. TCRdb, rather than the study authors, made the V and J calls. For this sample there are some 65,000 distinct CDR3 sequences; approximately 6.1% appear just once. The ten largest clones take up around 3.4% of the sample.

The chain was built from TRBV6-4 and TRBJ2-7; the D gene cannot be named for sure. The receptor comes from a female donor in good health. Some clones in this sample may be carry-over from other donors' samples. Sequencing was performed on whole blood. The DNA sequence reads TGTGCCAGCGATAGGATGTTAAGCCACTTC. This encodes CASDRMLSHF.